Below are 8 T cell receptor beta chains sequenced from a single sample in a study of blood T cells in healthy people across ages. A second about 7 to 11 cycle PCR used barcoded and J-beta primers. MiXCR, run by TCRdb on the 5' RACE reads, gives a single entry per CDR3 protein. The table shows over 700,000 distinct CDR3 sequences, with roughly 50% occurring only once. Sequenced input: blood. The receptors were sampled from an older man in good health.

V gene TRBV7-2 combines with J gene TRBJ1-4; 9 bases map to TRBD1. V was pared by 0 bases and J by 7 bases, with 6 bases of the junction left unmatched. This CDR3 is built from 16 residues. In germline, CDR1 is SGHTA, CDR2 FQGNSA. This CDR3 is CASSLAGQGVGEKLFF. The CDR3 nucleotides read TGTGCCAGCAGCTTAGCGGGACAGGGAGTAGGTGAAAAACTGTTTTTT.

To note about this clonotype: One end of the junction varies from germline; a read error may be responsible. The chain links TRBV6-2 or TRBV6-3 to TRBJ2-1, with 7 bases fitting TRBD2. Per the germline V gene, CDR1 is MNHEY and CDR2 is SVGEGT. The CDR3 runs to 16 residues. Here the CDR3 reads CASSCLPSGSYNEQFF. In nucleotides, the CDR3 is TGTGCCAGCAGTTGCTTGCCTAGCGGATCCTACAACGAGCAGTTCTTC.

The V call is TRBV10-3, the J call TRBJ2-5; no clear D. Germline CDR1 ENHRY, CDR2 SYGVKD. The ends were cut back, 5 bases at V and 1 base at J, with 11 bases in the middle. CDR3 length equals 14 residues. CDR3 region: CAISIDGIQETQYF. The CDR3 coding sequence is TGTGCCATCAGTATCGACGGTATCCAAGAGACCCAGTACTTC.

This rearrangement joins TRBV28 to TRBJ2-7; a weak D match, TRBD1 (6 bases). Germline loops: CDR1 MDHEN, CDR2 SYDVKM. The CDR3 has 13 residues. Trimming removed 6 bases from V and 3 bases from J, with 12 bases in between. The CDR3 region is CASRVLDSYEQYF. DNA for the CDR3: TGTGCCAGCAGGGTGCTGGACAGCTACGAGCAGTACTTC. The full variable domain, in which reference TRBV28 and TRBJ2-7 provide the parts outside the CDR3, is DVKVTQSSRYLVKRTGEKVFLECVQDMDHENMFWYRQDPGLGLRLIYFSYDVKMKEKGDIPEGYSVSREKKERFSLILESASTNQTSMYLCASRVLDSYEQYFGPGTRLTVT.

This clonotype was recorded a few times. The V gene is TRBV15, the J gene TRBJ2-6; D not resolved. CDR1 is LNHNV and CDR2 is YYDKDF in the germline V gene (reference sequence). V was trimmed by 1 base and J by 1 base, leaving 11 bases between them. The CDR3 consists of 17 residues. DNA of the CDR3: TGTGCCACCAGCAGAGCAGGCTCGAGGTCTGGGGCCAACGTCCTGACTTTC. This encodes CATSRAGSRSGANVLTF.

This chain links TRBV2 with TRBJ2-5; 7 bases map to TRBD2. Germline V gene lookup returns CDR1 SNHLY and CDR2 FYNNEI. The CDR3 is made up of 15 amino acids. After removal of 3 bases from V and 1 base from J, the junction contained 5 bases not matched to a gene. The CDR3 reads CASSESGIRQETQYF. CDR3 in DNA: TGTGCCAGCAGTGAGAGCGGGATCCGCCAAGAGACCCAGTACTTC.

This clonotype appeared a few times. This chain connects TRBV28 to TRBJ2-3, with 13 bases matching TRBD2. Germline lookup yields CDR1 MDHEN and CDR2 SYDVKM. Trimming cost V 4 bases and J 5 bases; bases outside gene matches: 6. CDR3 size: 16 residues. CDR3 region: CASSSPTSGRRDTQYF. The CDR3 DNA reads as TGTGCCAGCAGTTCCCCGACTAGCGGGAGGCGAGATACGCAGTATTTT.

This clonotype was observed once. V usage is TRBV6-2 or TRBV6-3 and J usage is TRBJ2-2; tentatively, D is TRBD1 or TRBD2 (6 bases each). The length of the CDR3 is 16 residues. V lost 8 bases and J lost 0, with 16 bases in between. The germline gives CDR1 MNHEY, CDR2 SVGEGT. For the CDR3, the DNA is TGTGCCAGCGGACAGACGGGGGCGGCGAACACCGGGGAGCTGTTTTTT. Translation: CASGQTGAANTGELFF.